This T cell receptor (beta chain) is from a study of early T cells in non-severe SARS-CoV-2 infection. Each CDR3 protein gets one entry after TCRdb re-called the 5' RACE reads with MiXCR. The sample has about 70,000 distinct CDR3 sequences; around 5% are singletons. This CDR3 contains 10 residues. Deletions cut 3 bases from V and 4 bases from J, with 0 bases between. Germline values: CDR1 SQVTM, CDR2 ANQGSEA. This clonotype was detected ten times or more. The material sequenced was whole blood, taken at baseline. This clonotype was sampled from an adult who was a healthcare worker with PCR-confirmed SARS-CoV-2 infection or an uninfected control (not recorded which). The V and J genes are TRBV29-1 and TRBJ2-2; D is unclear. CDR3 sequence: CSVDTGELFF. In DNA, the CDR3 is TGCAGCGTTGACACCGGGGAGCTGTTTTTT.